This TCR beta chain was observed in a study of blood T cell repertoires in COVID-19. Turning to the study itself: The analysed material was cDNA or gDNA that came from T cells, B-cell-depleted T cells, or PBMCs.

The data were produced by immunoSEQ multiplex PCR, yet TCRdb's version contains in-frame clones alone and is incomplete. The sample contains 20,000 to 30,000 clones, around 82% of which appear only once. Unmatched junction bases numbered 5, after V lost 1 base and J lost 7 bases. The CDR3 is 14 residues long. Germline V gene data show CDR1 as SEHNR and CDR2 as FQNEAQ (reference sequence). The TCR sequence derives from a human donor in a cohort sampled during active COVID-19. The V gene is TRBV7-9, the J gene TRBJ1-1; 8 bases fit TRBD1. What was sequenced was peripheral blood. CDR3 sequence: CASSLGTGKFEAFF. The CDR3 DNA is TGTGCCAGCAGCTTAGGGACAGGGAAATTTGAAGCTTTCTTT.